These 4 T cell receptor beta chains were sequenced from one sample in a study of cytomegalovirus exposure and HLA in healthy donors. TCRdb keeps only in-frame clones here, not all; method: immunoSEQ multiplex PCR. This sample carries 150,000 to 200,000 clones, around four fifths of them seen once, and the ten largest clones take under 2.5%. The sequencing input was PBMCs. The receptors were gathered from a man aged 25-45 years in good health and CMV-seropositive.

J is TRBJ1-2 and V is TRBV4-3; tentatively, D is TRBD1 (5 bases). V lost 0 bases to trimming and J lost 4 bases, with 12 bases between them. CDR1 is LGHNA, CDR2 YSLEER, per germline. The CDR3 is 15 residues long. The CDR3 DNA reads TGCGCCAGCAGCCAAGAGATGGGCCAGGGCTATGGCTACACCTTC. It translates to CASSQEMGQGYGYTF.

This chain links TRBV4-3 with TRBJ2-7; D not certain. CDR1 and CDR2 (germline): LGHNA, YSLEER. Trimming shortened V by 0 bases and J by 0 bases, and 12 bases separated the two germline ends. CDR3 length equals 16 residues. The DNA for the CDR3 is TGCGCCAGCAGCCAAGAAATTGGCGGTTTCTCCTACGAGCAGTACTTC. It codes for CASSQEIGGFSYEQYF.

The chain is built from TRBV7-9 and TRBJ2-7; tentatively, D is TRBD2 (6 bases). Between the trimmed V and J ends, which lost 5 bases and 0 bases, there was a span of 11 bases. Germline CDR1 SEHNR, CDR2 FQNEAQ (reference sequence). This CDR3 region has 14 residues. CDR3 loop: CASSDPGLSYEQYF. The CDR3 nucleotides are TGTGCCAGCAGCGATCCGGGACTCTCCTACGAGCAGTACTTC.

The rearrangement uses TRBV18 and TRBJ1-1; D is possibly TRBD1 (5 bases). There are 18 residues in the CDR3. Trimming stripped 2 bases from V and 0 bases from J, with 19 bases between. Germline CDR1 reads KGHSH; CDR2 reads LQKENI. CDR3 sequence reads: CASSPSLVQADLNTEAFF. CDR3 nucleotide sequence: TGTGCCAGCTCACCAAGTCTTGTACAGGCCGACTTGAACACTGAAGCTTTCTTT.